Following are 10 T cell receptor beta chains from one sample sequenced in a study of blood T cell repertoires in COVID-19. Assay: immunoSEQ multiplex PCR; the TCRdb copy retains only in-frame clones and omits some. The sample consists of 200,000 to 300,000 clones, around 86% of them appearing once. Material for sequencing was PBMCs or T cells enriched from blood (not recorded which). These receptors were collected from a woman in her 50s who had recovered from COVID-19.

The chain carries TRBV4-3 and TRBJ2-2; the D gene is possibly TRBD2 (6 bases). The CDR3 covers 15 residues. V lost 1 base to trimming and J lost 10 bases, with 16 bases between them. Germline V gene lookup returns CDR1 LGHNA and CDR2 YSLEER. The CDR3 region has the DNA TGCGCCAGCAGCCAAGTTGGGGACTTCTCCAAGGAGCTGTTTTTT. It specifies CASSQVGDFSKELFF.

V usage is TRBV3-1 (or the pseudogene TRBV3-2) and J usage is TRBJ1-4; D might be TRBD1 (5 bases). The ends were cut back, 4 bases at V and 3 bases at J, with 12 bases in the middle. The germline gives CDR1 LGHDT, CDR2 YNNKEL (reference sequence). CDR3 length: 15 residues. CDR3 bases: TGTGCCAGCAGCCGTCGACAGACCTCTAATGAAAAACTGTTTTTT. This codes for CASSRRQTSNEKLFF.

The chain has TRBV4-3 and TRBJ1-2; tentative D call: TRBD1 (5 bases). CDR3 length: 15 amino acids. V lost 0 bases and J 5 bases, leaving 13 bases between the germline ends. Germline V gene lookup returns CDR1 LGHNA and CDR2 YSLEER. Written as DNA, the CDR3 is TGCGCCAGCAGCCAAGATGGGGCAGGTCTATATGGCTACACCTTC. It codes for CASSQDGAGLYGYTF.

V gene TRBV30 combines with J gene TRBJ1-2; perhaps TRBD1 as D (5 bases). The CDR3 has 13 amino acids. Germline CDR1 is GTSNPN and CDR2 is SVGIG (reference sequence). With 2 bases removed from V and 7 bases from J, the gap between germline ends came to 14 bases. In nucleotides, the CDR3 is TGTGCCTGGAGTTCCGCCCTAAGGGGTGGCTACACCTTC. This encodes CAWSSALRGGYTF.

The J gene is TRBJ1-1, the V gene TRBV13, with D maybe TRBD1 (5 bases). With 0 bases removed from V and 6 bases from J, the gap between germline ends came to 5 bases. Germline V gives CDR1 PRHDT, CDR2 FYEKMQ (reference sequence). This CDR3 is 12 amino acids long. In nucleotides, the CDR3 is TGTGCCAGCAGCTTAGGGGGGCCTGAAGCTTTCTTT. Protein sequence: CASSLGGPEAFF.

The chain couples TRBV27 to TRBJ2-3, with 7 bases matching TRBD1. The V gene end was trimmed by 4 bases and the J gene end by 2 bases; junction bases not matched to a gene: 9. Germline loops: CDR1 MNHEY, CDR2 SMNVEV (reference sequence). This CDR3 is 16 amino acids long. Written as DNA, the CDR3 is TGTGCCAGCAGTTCGGGGACAGTTGAGTACACAGATACGCAGTATTTT. Translating gives CASSSGTVEYTDTQYF.

The rearrangement joins TRBV9 to TRBJ2-5, with 11 bases aligning to TRBD2. From germline, CDR1 is SGDLS and CDR2 YYNGEE. Trimming took 5 bases from V and 5 from J; bases not matched to a gene: 14. CDR3 length: 17 amino acids. The CDR3 region is CASSQGATSGGLETQYF. CDR3 DNA sequence: TGTGCCAGCAGTCAAGGGGCCACTAGCGGGGGTCTGGAGACCCAGTACTTC.

This chain uses TRBV29-1 with TRBJ2-5; 9 bases match TRBD2. The V segment lost 7 bases and the J segment 2 bases; nucleotides outside the gene matches: 5. Germline V gene data show CDR1 as SQVTM and CDR2 as ANQGSEA. This CDR3 contains 13 residues. CDR3 sequence (DNA): TGCAGCGGTACTAGCGGGCGACAAGAGACCCAGTACTTC. Translated: CSGTSGRQETQYF. The entire variable domain, with the rest obtained from reference TRBV29-1 and TRBJ2-5, is as follows: SAVISQKPSRDICQRGTSLTIQCQVDSQVTMMFWYRQQPGQSLTLIATANQGSEATYESGFVIDKFPISRPNLTFSTLTVSNMSPEDSSIYLCSGTSGRQETQYFGPGTRLLVL.

This clone has a single count. The chain recombines TRBV9 with TRBJ2-1; tentatively, D is TRBD2 (6 bases). Trimming cost V 1 base and J 3 bases, with 14 bases left between them. Germline V CDR1 and CDR2: SGDLS, YYNGEE. CDR3 length: 16 residues. The CDR3 region is CASSVSGGNGYNEQFF. DNA for the CDR3: TGTGCCAGCAGCGTAAGTGGCGGGAACGGCTACAATGAGCAGTTCTTC.

The chain recombines TRBV7-3 with TRBJ2-1; 9 bases agree with TRBD2. This CDR3 spans 17 amino acids. V gave up 1 base and J gave up 2 bases; unmatched junction bases: 6. Per the germline V gene, CDR1 is SGHTA and CDR2 is FQGTGA. Written as DNA, the CDR3 is TGTGCCAGCAGCTTAAGTCTCCAGCGGGGGGCCTACAATGAGCAGTTCTTC. It encodes CASSLSLQRGAYNEQFF.